These T cell receptor beta chains were read from a single sample in a study of T-cell memory formation after mild COVID-19. TCRdb re-called the 5' RACE reads through MiXCR, storing one row per CDR3 protein. The sample contains approximately 400,000 distinct CDR3 sequences, approximately 19% of which appear only once. Sample: PBMCs or a T cell subset sorted from them (not recorded which). Source of these receptors: a man aged 18 to 35 who had mild COVID-19 (a few samples of this study predate the infection). Cell type and time point are not known. Both conserved end residues are part of each CDR3. The D gene is left open where the match is weak. Clone size is stated in some rows and not others, as once, few, many or a class when expanded.

V gene,D gene,clone size,J gene,CDR3 DNA,CDR3 protein
TRBV24-1,NA,few,TRBJ2-2,TGTGCCACCAGTGATTCAAGAGGGGTACTCGGGGGCACCGGGGAGCTGTTTTTT,CATSDSRGVLGGTGELFF
TRBV4-1,NA,NA,TRBJ2-7,TGCGCCAGCAGCCAGAACGCCGCTGAGCCCTACGAGCAGTACTTC,CASSQNAAEPYEQYF
TRBV7-2,NA,NA,TRBJ1-5,TGTGCCAGCAGCTTAGAACCCCTAGGGCAGCCCCAGCATTTT,CASSLEPLGQPQHF
TRBV6-6,NA,many,TRBJ1-5,TGTGCCAGCAGTCGGGGACGGGATAGCAATCAGCCCCAGCATTTT,CASSRGRDSNQPQHF
TRBV20-1,NA,NA,TRBJ1-5,TGCAGTGCTACGGGGCGCAATCAGCCCCAGCATTTT,CSATGRNQPQHF
TRBV29-1,NA,NA,TRBJ1-2,TGCAGCGTTGAATCGTTAGTTGGTGTTAACTATGGCTACACCTTC,CSVESLVGVNYGYTF
TRBV5-1,TRBD2,NA,TRBJ2-5,TGCGCCAGCAGCTTGGCCGGGCAGCGGGGGGGCCAGGAGACCCAGTACTTC,CASSLAGQRGGQETQYF
TRBV7-2,TRBD2,few,TRBJ2-3,TGTGCCAGCAGCTTAGAGCGGGGGGTCGATACGCAGTATTTT,CASSLERGVDTQYF
TRBV6-5,NA,few,TRBJ2-3,TGTGCCAGCAGTTACTCGAACCCCAGTGTCCGCAGCACAGATACGCAGTATTTT,CASSYSNPSVRSTDTQYF
TRBV5-1,NA,NA,TRBJ2-2,TGCGACAGCAGCGCTTCAGACACCGGGGAGCTGTTTTTT,CDSSASDTGELFF
TRBV9,NA,NA,TRBJ1-5,TGTGCCAGCACCACCCGAGGGGGGACTCAGCCCCAGCATTTT,CASTTRGGTQPQHF
TRBV20-1,NA,few,TRBJ2-5,TGCAGTGCCACCTCTCCCATCGAACAAGAGACCCAGTACTTC,CSATSPIEQETQYF
TRBV9,TRBD1,few,TRBJ2-7,TGTGCCAGCAGCGAGTCAGGACAGGGGACCTACGAGCAGTACTTC,CASSESGQGTYEQYF
TRBV6-1,NA,NA,TRBJ1-1,TGTGCCAGCAGTGATTGGACACGTGAAGCTTTCTTT,CASSDWTREAFF
TRBV27,NA,NA,TRBJ1-1,TGTGCCAGCGCGTACAGGGCTAACACTGAAGCTTTCTTT,CASAYRANTEAFF
TRBV5-1,NA,NA,TRBJ2-5,TGCGCCAGCAGCTCTACTCTCCAAGAGACCCAGTACTTC,CASSSTLQETQYF
TRBV24-1,NA,NA,TRBJ2-5,TGTGCCACCAGTGATTTTCCATTTTGCCCGGTGCAGGTCTCACTTCGAGAGACCCAGTACTTC,CATSDFPFCPVQVSLRETQYF
TRBV6-2/TRBV6-3,NA,NA,TRBJ1-2,TGTGCCAGCAGACAGGGCCCGCACGGCTACACCTTC,CASRQGPHGYTF
TRBV24-1,TRBD2,NA,TRBJ2-5,TGTGCCAGCGACTCGGGGAGGGGAGAGACCCAGTACTTC,CASDSGRGETQYF
TRBV28,TRBD1,NA,TRBJ2-7,TGTGCCAGCAGTTTAAACAGGGGGAGAAAATACGAGCAGTACTTC,CASSLNRGRKYEQYF
TRBV7-9,TRBD2,NA,TRBJ2-3,TGTGCCAGCATATCGACTAGCGGGGGGACCACAGATACGCAGTATTTT,CASISTSGGTTDTQYF
TRBV7-2,NA,NA,TRBJ1-6,TGTGCCAGCAGCTTAGCTCCACAGGCGAGCTCCTATAATTCACCCCTCCACTTT,CASSLAPQASSYNSPLHF
TRBV4-2,NA,NA,TRBJ1-2,TGTGCCAGCAGCCAAGATTGGGGCTATGGCTACACCTTC,CASSQDWGYGYTF
TRBV20-1,NA,many,TRBJ1-3,TGCAGTGCCCGGGACTTCAACTCTGGAAACACCATATATTTT,CSARDFNSGNTIYF
TRBV7-2,NA,NA,TRBJ2-1,TGTGCCAGCAGCGAGGTTTGGAACTCCTACAATGAGCAGTTCTTC,CASSEVWNSYNEQFF
TRBV6-5,NA,NA,TRBJ2-1,TGTGCCAGCACTAGTTACGGTGAGCAGTTCTTC,CASTSYGEQFF
TRBV20-1,NA,few,TRBJ1-2,TGCAGTGCTGCCGTATCTGGGCCCTATGGCTACACCTTC,CSAAVSGPYGYTF
TRBV12-3/TRBV12-4,NA,few,TRBJ1-5,TGTGCCAGCGGTGAGAGGGGGCCCCAGCATTTT,CASGERGPQHF
TRBV5-8,TRBD1,few,TRBJ2-1,TGTGCCAGCAGCCCCGGGACAGGGGTCTTCAATGAGCAGTTCTTC,CASSPGTGVFNEQFF